This T cell receptor beta chain was sequenced in a study of blood T cell repertoires in COVID-19. Study background: The samples span acute and convalescent COVID-19 from the United States, Italy and Spain. The cDNA or gDNA used as material had been derived from T cells, B-cell-depleted T cells, or PBMCs.

In the authors' workflow: Reference gene primer amplification in the assay estimated nucleated cell counts. The assay was immunoSEQ multiplex PCR, and TCRdb's table has in-frame clones only and misses some. V and J calls and clone size are given by that table; D and trimming were obtained from the DNA. This sample has approximately 100,000 clones; roughly two thirds occur once, and the top ten carry more than 0.8%. This CDR3 region has 15 residues. Trimming stripped 1 base from V and 1 base from J, with 10 bases between. Germline V gene sequence: CDR1 MGHRA, CDR2 YSYEKL. Sequencing was done on a sample of peripheral blood. The chain is built from TRBV4-1 and TRBJ1-2; D is ambiguous. The clonotype originates from a human donor with acute or convalescent COVID-19. The donor label of this sample is uncertain. The CDR3 loop reads CASSQVGRSNYGYTF. The DNA of the CDR3 is TGCGCCAGCAGCCAAGTTGGCAGAAGTAACTATGGCTACACCTTC.